This record looks at one TCR beta chain sequence and its context. Antigen: not known. TCRdb keeps only in-frame clones here, not all; method: immunoSEQ multiplex PCR. The sample contains over a million clones, about 84% of which appear only once. Per the germline V gene, CDR1 is SGHRS and CDR2 is YFSETQ. V shed 3 bases, J shed 7 bases, and the junction held 13 bases outside the gene matches. The CDR3 is made up of 16 amino acids. This entry comes from a study of shared clonotypes between healthy human individuals. Study-level points and caveats: Generally, estimated richness proved larger in naive subsets than it did in memory subsets. Despite large depth, sorted-subset datasets appeared incompletely sequenced.

This TCR derives from a young man in good health. Some clones in this sample may be carry-over from other donors' samples. The sequencing input was memory CD4+ T cells from PBMCs. Documented subset: CD45RA-negative fraction. This rearrangement joins TRBV5-1 to TRBJ2-1, with 7 bases identical to TRBD2. CDR3 sequence reads: CASSYVLAGAGNEQFF. As DNA, the CDR3 is TGCGCCAGCAGCTATGTTCTAGCCGGAGCGGGAAATGAGCAGTTCTTC.